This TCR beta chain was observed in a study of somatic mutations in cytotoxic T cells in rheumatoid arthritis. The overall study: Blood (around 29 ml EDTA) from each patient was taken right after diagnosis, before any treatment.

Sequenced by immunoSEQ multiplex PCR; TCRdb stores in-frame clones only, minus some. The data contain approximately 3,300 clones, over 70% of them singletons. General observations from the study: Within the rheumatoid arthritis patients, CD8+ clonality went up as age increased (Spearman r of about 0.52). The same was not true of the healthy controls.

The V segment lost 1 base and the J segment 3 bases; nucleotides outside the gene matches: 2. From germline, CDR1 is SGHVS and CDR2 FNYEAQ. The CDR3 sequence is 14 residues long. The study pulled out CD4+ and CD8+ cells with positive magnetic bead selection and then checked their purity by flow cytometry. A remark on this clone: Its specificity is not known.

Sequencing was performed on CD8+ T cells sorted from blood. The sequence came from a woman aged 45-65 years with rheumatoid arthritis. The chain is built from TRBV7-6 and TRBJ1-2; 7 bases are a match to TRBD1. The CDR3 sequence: CASSLGDSDYGYTF. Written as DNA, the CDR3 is TGTGCCAGCAGCTTAGGGGACAGCGACTATGGCTACACCTTC.